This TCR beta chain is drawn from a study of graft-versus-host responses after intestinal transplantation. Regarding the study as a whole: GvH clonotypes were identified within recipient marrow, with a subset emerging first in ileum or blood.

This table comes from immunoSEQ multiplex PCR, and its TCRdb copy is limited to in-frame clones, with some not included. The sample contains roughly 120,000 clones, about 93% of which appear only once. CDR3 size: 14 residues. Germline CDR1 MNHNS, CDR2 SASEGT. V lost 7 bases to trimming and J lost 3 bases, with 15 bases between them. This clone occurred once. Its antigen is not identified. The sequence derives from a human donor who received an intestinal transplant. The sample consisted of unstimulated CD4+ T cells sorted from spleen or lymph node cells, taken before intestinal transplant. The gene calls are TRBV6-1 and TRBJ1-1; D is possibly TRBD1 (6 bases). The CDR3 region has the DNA TGTGCCAGCACCAAGGGGGGGGGATACACTGAAGCTTTCTTT. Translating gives CASTKGGGYTEAFF.